These 8 T cell receptor beta chains share one sample of origin, sequenced in a study of kidney transplant recipient with SARS-CoV-2 infection. TCRdb re-called the reads with MiXCR, one entry per CDR3 protein. The sample lists fewer than 250,000 distinct CDR3 sequences; about 30% were seen once. Source: a blood sample, taken at baseline and between days 110 and 120 from a kidney transplant recipient. All receptors derive from a male patient between 25 and 39 years old who had COVID-19 and was a kidney transplant recipient. Some T cells may possibly be graft donor cells.

This clonotype came up many times. The CDR3 region has the DNA TGTGCCAGCGGAAACAGGGGGCAAGCCAAAAACATTCAGTACTTC. Protein product: CASGNRGQAKNIQYF. The chain links TRBV28 to TRBJ2-4, with 9 bases matching TRBD1. V was clipped by 8 bases and J by 0 bases; unmatched bases: 5. This CDR3 contains 15 residues. Germline V gene sequence: CDR1 MDHEN, CDR2 SYDVKM. Filled out from reference TRBV28 and TRBJ2-4, the complete variable domain reads DVKVTQSSRYLVKRTGEKVFLECVQDMDHENMFWYRQDPGLGLRLIYFSYDVKMKEKGDIPEGYSVSREKKERFSLILESASTNQTSMYLCASGNRGQAKNIQYFGAGTRLSVL.

The rearrangement uses TRBV20-1 and TRBJ2-5; tentatively, D is TRBD2 (6 bases). Germline loops: CDR1 DFQATT, CDR2 SNEGSKA (reference sequence). Trimming removed 6 bases at V and 4 bases at J, with 18 bases between. CDR3 length equals 14 residues. Here the CDR3 reads CSAIPGPRGETQYF. The CDR3, as DNA: TGCAGTGCGATCCCGGGACCGCGGGGAGAGACCCAGTACTTC.

The chain joins TRBV6-8 to TRBJ1-2, with unresolved D. Trimming took 10 bases from V and 4 from J, leaving 28 bases between them. The CDR3 consists of 17 residues. Germline V gene sequence: CDR1 MNHGY, CDR2 SAAAGT. CDR3 region: CAISKKVRSRKTYGYTF. CDR3 coding DNA: TGTGCCATCAGCAAGAAGGTACGCTCTAGAAAGACCTATGGCTACACCTTC.

Comment on this clonotype: This may stem from a read error, because a much larger clone lies one nucleotide away. The rearrangement uses TRBV7-7 and TRBJ1-2; no firm D call. The length of the CDR3 is 17 residues. CDR1 and CDR2 (germline): SSHAT, FNYEAQ (reference sequence). The CDR3 is CTSSTRSKCRKTYGYTF. Written as DNA, the CDR3 is TGTACCAGCAGCACGAGAAGTAAGTGCCGAAAGACCTATGGCTACACCTTC.

The rearrangement joins TRBV12-3 or TRBV12-4 to TRBJ2-3; D gene unclear. This CDR3 has 10 residues. Trimming stripped 6 bases from V and 4 bases from J, with 2 bases between. The CDR3 region has the DNA TGTGCCAGCAGCTCAGATACGCAGTATTTT. Its translation is CASSSDTQYF.

Many counts were recorded for this clonotype. CDR3 sequence: CAISAGTFTEAFF. The CDR3 DNA reads TGTGCCATCAGCGCCGGGACATTCACTGAAGCTTTCTTT. The chain carries TRBV10-3 and TRBJ1-1, with a possible D match to TRBD1 (6 bases). The CDR3 is 13 amino acids. Trimming removed 6 bases at V and 4 bases at J, with 12 bases between. Germline V gene data show CDR1 as ENHRY and CDR2 as SYGVKD.

This clonotype was recorded many times. The chain combines TRBV4-3 with TRBJ1-2; D unresolved. This CDR3 has 14 residues. CDR1 is LGHNA, CDR2 YSLEER, per germline. Deletions cut 0 bases from V and 4 bases from J, with 9 bases between. The CDR3 region has the DNA TGCGCCAGCAGCCAAGATGTCAGGTCCTATGGCTACACCTTC. Translating it yields CASSQDVRSYGYTF.

This clonotype occurred many times. This chain connects TRBV11-3 to TRBJ1-2, with unresolved D. V lost 4 bases and J lost 4, with 16 bases in between. The CDR3 consists of 15 residues. From germline, CDR1 is SGHNT and CDR2 YENEEA. In DNA, the CDR3 is TGTGCCAGCAGCTGTGATCTCGGAAAGACCTATGGCTACACCTTC. It encodes CASSCDLGKTYGYTF.